Listed below are T cell receptor beta chains from one sample, sequenced in a study of monozygotic twins with cystic fibrosis. Measured with immunoSEQ multiplex PCR; TCRdb has only the in-frame clones, and not every one. This table has more than 12,000 clones, roughly 98% appearing once. Sequencing used blood. The origin of the receptors is a girl between 2 and 10 years old with cystic fibrosis. Both conserved end residues are part of each CDR3. The order of the fields is V gene, J gene, CDR3 protein.

TRBV9	TRBJ2-1	CASSVAGRDRNNEQFF
TRBV4-1	TRBJ1-4	CASSQESGDREKLFF
TRBV19	TRBJ1-2	CASSITPSGANYGYTF
TRBV7-9	TRBJ2-7	CASSHSGYEQYF
TRBV6-5	TRBJ1-2	CASSYSGARANYGYTF
TRBV5-6	TRBJ2-7	CASSLRRDIRYEQYF
TRBV7-8	TRBJ2-7	CASSYGTSGYEQYF
TRBV6-1	TRBJ1-4	CASSAGGAAVF
TRBV10-1	TRBJ1-1	CASSGQGATEAFF
TRBV6-5	TRBJ2-1	CASSYRGTSGSDEQFF
TRBV5-1	TRBJ1-1	CASSFDWNTEAFF
TRBV7-8	TRBJ1-5	CASSPRGGSSNQPQHF
TRBV19	TRBJ2-2	CASSITPGQTGELFF
TRBV7-9	TRBJ2-1	CASSLGLGAYYNEQFF
TRBV19	TRBJ2-3	CASTHNSADTQYF
TRBV7-8	TRBJ1-1	CASTTGYVDTEAFF
TRBV25-1	TRBJ2-7	CASSDPVGGSYEQYF
TRBV7-8	TRBJ1-2	CASSILTGGDGYTF
TRBV19	TRBJ2-7	CASSIGPGNEQYF
TRBV28	TRBJ2-6	CASSFGGPGANVLTF
TRBV6-1	TRBJ2-3	CASSIGGRDTQYF
TRBV21-1	TRBJ1-2	CASSPKGDSTTYYGYTF
TRBV28	TRBJ1-5	CASSLLGNQPQHF
TRBV4-1	TRBJ2-5	CASSHRERDETQYF
TRBV5-1	TRBJ1-3	CASSLWGPGNTIYF
TRBV7-2	TRBJ2-1	CASSLVVFGEQFF
TRBV21-1	TRBJ1-1	CASSKILSVGGGPGTEAFF
TRBV12-5	TRBJ1-5	CASGKMENQPQHF
TRBV27	TRBJ2-7	CASSPLGGTNIYEQYF
TRBV7-9	TRBJ2-1	CASSPTSGPRNEQFF
TRBV5-1	TRBJ2-7	CASRQLEGALYEQYF
TRBV4-1	TRBJ2-7	CASSQDLLNYEQYF
TRBV5-4	TRBJ1-2	CASSRDQNGGGYTF
TRBV6-6	TRBJ2-7	CASSSRTSGSYEQYF
TRBV6-1	TRBJ2-1	CASSEAGSGGRSNEQFF
TRBV9	TRBJ1-4	CASSVGASTNEKLFF
TRBV9	TRBJ2-3	CASSHIPGGGDTQYF